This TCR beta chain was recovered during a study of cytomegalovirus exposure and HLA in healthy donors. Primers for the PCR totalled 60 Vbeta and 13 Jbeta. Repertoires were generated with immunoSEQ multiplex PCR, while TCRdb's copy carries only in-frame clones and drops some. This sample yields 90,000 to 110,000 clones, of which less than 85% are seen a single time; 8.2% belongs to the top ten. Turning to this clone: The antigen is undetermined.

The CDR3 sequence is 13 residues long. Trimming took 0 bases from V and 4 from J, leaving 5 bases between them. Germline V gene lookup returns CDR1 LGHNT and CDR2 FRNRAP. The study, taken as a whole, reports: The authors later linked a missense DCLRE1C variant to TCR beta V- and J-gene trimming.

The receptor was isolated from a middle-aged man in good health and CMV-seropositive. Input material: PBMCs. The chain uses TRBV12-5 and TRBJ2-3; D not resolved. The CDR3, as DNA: TGTGCTAGTGGTTTGGTAGAGGCAGATACGCAGTATTTT. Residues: CASGLVEADTQYF.